The sequence of this TCR beta chain was determined in a study of CD8 T cells in Susac syndrome. At the level of the study: At blood draw, Susac syndrome patients were therapy-naive, on corticosteroids, or on intravenous immunoglobulin alone. Whole-study findings and limits: The greatest CD8+ clonal expansion in Susac occurred in TEMRA cells and in active patients.

Recently defined diagnostic criteria for definite or probable disease were fulfilled by Susac syndrome patients. The CDR3 covers 16 residues. V lost 2 bases and J lost 1, with 13 bases in between. Germline assignment: CDR1 SGHRS and CDR2 YFSETQ. Of note for this clonotype: Its specificity is not known.

A quantity of about 0.5 to 1 ug RNA underwent reverse transcription using random hexamers. Coverage of TCR beta CDR3 amplification by immunoSEQ multiplex PCR extended to 54 Vbeta and 13 Jbeta. In TCRdb, the immunoSEQ multiplex PCR reads were re-called with MiXCR into one record per CDR3 protein. Altogether about 120,000 distinct CDR3 sequences are present, about 95% being singletons, with the ten largest covering around 0.21%. The material sequenced was CD8+ T cells from PBMCs. This TCR was recovered from a human donor with Susac syndrome. The chain carries TRBV5-1 and TRBJ2-1; D call uncertain. The CDR3 region is CASSFPPQHSYNEQFF. The CDR3 region has the DNA TGCGCCAGCAGCTTCCCCCCACAGCATTCCTACAATGAGCAGTTCTTC.